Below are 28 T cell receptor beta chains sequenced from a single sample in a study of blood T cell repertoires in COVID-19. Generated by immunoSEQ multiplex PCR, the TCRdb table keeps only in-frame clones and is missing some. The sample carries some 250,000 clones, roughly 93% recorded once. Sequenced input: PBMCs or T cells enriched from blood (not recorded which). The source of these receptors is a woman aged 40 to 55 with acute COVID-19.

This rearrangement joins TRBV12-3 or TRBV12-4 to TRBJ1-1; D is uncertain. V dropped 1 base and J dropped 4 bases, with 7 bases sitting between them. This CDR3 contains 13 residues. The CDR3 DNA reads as TGTGCCAGCAGTTTAGGCGAGGTCACTGAAGCTTTCTTT. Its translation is CASSLGEVTEAFF.

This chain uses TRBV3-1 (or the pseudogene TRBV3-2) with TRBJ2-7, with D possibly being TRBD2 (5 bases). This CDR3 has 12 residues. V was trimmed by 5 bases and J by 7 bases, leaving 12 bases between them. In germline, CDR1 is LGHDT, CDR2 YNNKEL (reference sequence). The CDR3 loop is CASSYAPGEQYF. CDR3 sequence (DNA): TGTGCCAGCAGCTATGCCCCGGGAGAGCAGTACTTC.

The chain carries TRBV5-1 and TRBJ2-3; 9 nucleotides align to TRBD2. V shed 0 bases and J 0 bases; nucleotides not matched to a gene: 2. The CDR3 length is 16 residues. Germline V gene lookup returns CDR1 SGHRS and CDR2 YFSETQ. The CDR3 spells CASSLALAGSTDTQYF. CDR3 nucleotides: TGCGCCAGCAGCTTGGCCCTAGCGGGGAGCACAGATACGCAGTATTTT.

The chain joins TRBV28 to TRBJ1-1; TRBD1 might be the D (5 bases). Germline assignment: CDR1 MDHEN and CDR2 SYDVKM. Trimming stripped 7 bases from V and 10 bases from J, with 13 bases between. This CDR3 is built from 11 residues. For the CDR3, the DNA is TGTGCCAGCACCTCGACAGAGAGAGCTTTCTTT. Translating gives CASTSTERAFF.

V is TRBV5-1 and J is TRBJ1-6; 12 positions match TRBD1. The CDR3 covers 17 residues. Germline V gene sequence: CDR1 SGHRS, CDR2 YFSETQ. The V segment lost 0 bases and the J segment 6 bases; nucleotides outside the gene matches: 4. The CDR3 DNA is TGCGCCAGCAGCTTGGTGGGGACAGGGGGCGGTAATTCACCCCTCCACTTT. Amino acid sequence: CASSLVGTGGGNSPLHF.

The CDR3 DNA reads as TGTGCCAGCAGCTTAGAATCAGGGGGAACAGATACGCAGTATTTT. Translating it yields CASSLESGGTDTQYF. The gene calls are TRBV13 and TRBJ2-3; 7 bases agree with TRBD1. The CDR3 spans 15 residues. V shed 1 base, J shed 3 bases, and the junction held 4 bases outside the gene matches. Germline values: CDR1 PRHDT, CDR2 FYEKMQ (reference sequence).

The chain's CDR3 is CASSPQEFGTEAFF. The CDR3 DNA is TGTGCCAGCTCACCACAGGAGTTCGGGACTGAAGCTTTCTTT. The rearrangement uses TRBV18 and TRBJ1-1; D not resolved. Germline V gives CDR1 KGHSH, CDR2 LQKENI. Trimming cost V 1 base and J 5 bases, with 11 bases left between them. CDR3 length equals 14 residues. The entire variable domain, with the rest obtained from reference TRBV18 and TRBJ1-1, is as follows: NAGVMQNPRHLVRRRGQEARLRCSPMKGHSHVYWYRQLPEEGLKFMVYLQKENIIDESGMPKERFSAEFPKEGPSILRIQQVVRGDSAAYFCASSPQEFGTEAFFGQGTRLTVV.

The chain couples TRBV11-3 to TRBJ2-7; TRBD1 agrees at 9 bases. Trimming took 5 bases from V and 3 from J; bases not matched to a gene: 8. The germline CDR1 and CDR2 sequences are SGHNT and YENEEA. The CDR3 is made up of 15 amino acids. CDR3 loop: CASSPRTGEGYEQYF. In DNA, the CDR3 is TGTGCCAGCAGCCCCCGGACAGGGGAAGGCTACGAGCAGTACTTC.

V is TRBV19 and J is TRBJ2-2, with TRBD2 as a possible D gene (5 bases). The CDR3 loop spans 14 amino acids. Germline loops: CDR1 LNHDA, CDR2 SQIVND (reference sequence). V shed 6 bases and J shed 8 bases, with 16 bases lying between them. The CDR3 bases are TGTGCCAGTAGATTGACTGCGACTATGGGGGAGCTGTTTTTT. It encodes CASRLTATMGELFF.

The CDR3 loop is CASSQVPVWSGHSYNEQFF. Here the CDR3 DNA reads TGTGCCAGCAGCCAAGTTCCTGTATGGAGCGGCCACTCCTACAATGAGCAGTTCTTC. This chain joins TRBV3-1 (or the pseudogene TRBV3-2) and TRBJ2-1, with D tentatively TRBD2 (5 bases). This CDR3 contains 19 residues. V lost 1 base and J lost 0, with 19 bases in between. Germline V gene data show CDR1 as LGHDT and CDR2 as YNNKEL (reference sequence).

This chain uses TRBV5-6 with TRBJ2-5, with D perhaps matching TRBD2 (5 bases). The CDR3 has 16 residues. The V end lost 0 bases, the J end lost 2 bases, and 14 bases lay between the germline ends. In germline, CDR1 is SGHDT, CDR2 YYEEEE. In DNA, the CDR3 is TGTGCCAGCAGCTTGGTAGGACTGGGGTCACAAGAGACCCAGTACTTC. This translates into CASSLVGLGSQETQYF.

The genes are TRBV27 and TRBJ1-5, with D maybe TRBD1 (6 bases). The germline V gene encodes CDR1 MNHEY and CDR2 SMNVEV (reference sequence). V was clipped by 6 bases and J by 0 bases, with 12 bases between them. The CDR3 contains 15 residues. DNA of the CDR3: TGTGCCAGCAGATTAGGACAGACTAGCAATCAGCCCCAGCATTTT. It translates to CASRLGQTSNQPQHF.

The CDR3 here is CASSQGGNEQFF. The CDR3 region has the DNA TGTGCCAGCAGCCAGGGGGGCAATGAGCAGTTCTTC. The J gene is TRBJ2-1, the V gene TRBV5-6; D is possibly TRBD1 (7 bases). The CDR3 covers 12 residues. Per germline, CDR1 SGHDT and CDR2 YYEEEE. V gave up 4 bases and J gave up 6 bases, with 8 bases separating them.

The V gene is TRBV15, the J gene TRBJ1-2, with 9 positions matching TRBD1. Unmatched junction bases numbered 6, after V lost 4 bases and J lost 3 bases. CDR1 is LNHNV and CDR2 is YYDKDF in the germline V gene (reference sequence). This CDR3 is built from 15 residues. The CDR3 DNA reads TGTGCCACCAGCACGACAAGGACAGGGGACTATGGCTACACCTTC. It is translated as CATSTTRTGDYGYTF. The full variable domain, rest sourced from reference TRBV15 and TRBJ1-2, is DAMVIQNPRYQVTQFGKPVTLSCSQTLNHNVMYWYQQKSSQAPKLLFHYYDKDFNNEADTPDNFQSRRPNTSFCFLDIRSPGLGDTAMYLCATSTTRTGDYGYTFGSGTRLTVV.

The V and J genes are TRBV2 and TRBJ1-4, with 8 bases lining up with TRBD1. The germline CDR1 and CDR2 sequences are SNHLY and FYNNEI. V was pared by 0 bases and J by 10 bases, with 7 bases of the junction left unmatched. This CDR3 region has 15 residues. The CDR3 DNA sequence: TGTGCCAGCAGTGAAGCGCGTACAGGGGGGGGAAAACTGTTTTTT. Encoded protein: CASSEARTGGGKLFF.

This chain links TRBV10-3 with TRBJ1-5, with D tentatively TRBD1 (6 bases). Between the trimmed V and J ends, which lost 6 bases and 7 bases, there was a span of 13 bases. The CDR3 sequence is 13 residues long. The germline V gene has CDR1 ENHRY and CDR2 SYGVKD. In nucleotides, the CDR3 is TGTGCCATCAGGAGAGAGGGGGTGCAGCCCCAGCATTTT. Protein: CAIRREGVQPQHF.

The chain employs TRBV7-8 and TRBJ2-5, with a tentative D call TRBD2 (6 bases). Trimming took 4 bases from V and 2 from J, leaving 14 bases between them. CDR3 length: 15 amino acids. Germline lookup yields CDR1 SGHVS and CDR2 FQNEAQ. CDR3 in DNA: TGTGCCAGCAGCTCCCCCGGGGGAGGTCAAGAGACCCAGTACTTC. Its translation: CASSSPGGGQETQYF.

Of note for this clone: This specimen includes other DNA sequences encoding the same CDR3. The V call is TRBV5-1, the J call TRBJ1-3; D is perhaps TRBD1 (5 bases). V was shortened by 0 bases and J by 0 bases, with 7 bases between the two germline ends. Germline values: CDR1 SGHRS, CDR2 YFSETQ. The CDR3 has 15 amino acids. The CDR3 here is CASSLEGNSGNTIYF. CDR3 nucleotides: TGCGCCAGCAGCTTGGAGGGGAACTCTGGAAACACCATATATTTT.

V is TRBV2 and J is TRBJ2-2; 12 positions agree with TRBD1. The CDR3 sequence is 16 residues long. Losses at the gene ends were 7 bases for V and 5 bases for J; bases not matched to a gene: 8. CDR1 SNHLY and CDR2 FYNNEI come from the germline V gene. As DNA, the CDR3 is TGTGCCAGCACTGACCCGGGACAGGGGGCGACCGGGGAGCTGTTTTTT. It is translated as CASTDPGQGATGELFF.

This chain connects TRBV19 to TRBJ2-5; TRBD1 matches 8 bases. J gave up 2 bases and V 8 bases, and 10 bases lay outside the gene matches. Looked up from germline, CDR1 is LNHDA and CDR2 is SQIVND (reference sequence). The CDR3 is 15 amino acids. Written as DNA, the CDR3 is TGTGCCAGTTCTCGACAGGGGAACCAACAAGAGACCCAGTACTTC. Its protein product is CASSRQGNQQETQYF.

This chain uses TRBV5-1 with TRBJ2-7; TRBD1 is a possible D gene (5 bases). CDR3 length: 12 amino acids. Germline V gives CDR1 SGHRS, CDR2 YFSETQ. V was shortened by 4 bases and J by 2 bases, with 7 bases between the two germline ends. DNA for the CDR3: TGCGCCAGCAGCCAAGGGGCCTACGAGCAGTACTTC. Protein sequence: CASSQGAYEQYF. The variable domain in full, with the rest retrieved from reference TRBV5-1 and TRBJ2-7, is KAGVTQTPRYLIKTRGQQVTLSCSPISGHRSVSWYQQTPGQGLQFLFEYFSETQRNKGNFPGRFSGRQFSNSRSEMNVSTLELGDSALYLCASSQGAYEQYFGPGTRLTVT.

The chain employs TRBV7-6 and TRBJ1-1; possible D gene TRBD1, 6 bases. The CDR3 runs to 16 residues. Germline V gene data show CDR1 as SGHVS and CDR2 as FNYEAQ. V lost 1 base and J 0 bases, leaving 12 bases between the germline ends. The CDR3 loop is CASSLVPGAVNTEAFF. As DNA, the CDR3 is TGTGCCAGCAGCTTAGTTCCAGGGGCTGTGAACACTGAAGCTTTCTTT.

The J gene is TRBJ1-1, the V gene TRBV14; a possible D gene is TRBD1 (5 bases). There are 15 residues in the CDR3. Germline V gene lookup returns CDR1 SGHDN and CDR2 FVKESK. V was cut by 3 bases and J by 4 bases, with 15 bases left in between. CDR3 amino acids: CASSQGGKTVTEAFF. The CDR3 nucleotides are TGTGCCAGCAGCCAGGGGGGGAAGACAGTCACTGAAGCTTTCTTT. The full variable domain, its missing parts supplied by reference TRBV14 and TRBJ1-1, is EAGVTQFPSHSVIEKGQTVTLRCDPISGHDNLYWYRRVMGKEIKFLLHFVKESKQDESGMPNNRFLAERTGGTYSTLKVQPAELEDSGVYFCASSQGGKTVTEAFFGQGTRLTVV.

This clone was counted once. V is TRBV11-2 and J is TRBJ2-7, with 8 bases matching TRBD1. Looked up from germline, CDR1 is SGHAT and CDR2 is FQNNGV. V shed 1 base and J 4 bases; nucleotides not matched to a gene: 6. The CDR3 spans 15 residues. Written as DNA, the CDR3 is TGTGCCAGCAGCTTAGCTGGACAGGGATTGTACGAGCAGTACTTC. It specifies CASSLAGQGLYEQYF.

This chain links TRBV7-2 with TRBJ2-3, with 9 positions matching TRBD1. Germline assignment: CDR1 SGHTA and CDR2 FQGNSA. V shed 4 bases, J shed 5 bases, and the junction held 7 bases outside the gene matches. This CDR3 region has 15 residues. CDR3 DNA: TGTGCCAGCAGCTCGAACAGGGGGCCGCGAGATACGCAGTATTTT. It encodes CASSSNRGPRDTQYF.

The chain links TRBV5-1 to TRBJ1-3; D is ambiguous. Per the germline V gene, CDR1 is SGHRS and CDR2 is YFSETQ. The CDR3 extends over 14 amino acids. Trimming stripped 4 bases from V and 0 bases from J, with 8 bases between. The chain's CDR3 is CASSEGPSGNTIYF. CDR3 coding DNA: TGCGCCAGCAGCGAGGGCCCCTCTGGAAACACCATATATTTT.

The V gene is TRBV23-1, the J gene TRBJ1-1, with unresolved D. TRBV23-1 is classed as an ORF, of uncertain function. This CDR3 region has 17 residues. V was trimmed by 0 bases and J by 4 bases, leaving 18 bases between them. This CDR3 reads CASSQSPERRGGTEAFF. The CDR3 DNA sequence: TGCGCCAGCAGTCAATCCCCGGAACGCCGAGGCGGCACTGAAGCTTTCTTT.

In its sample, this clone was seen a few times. CDR3 protein: CSAAEDQPQHF. The CDR3, as DNA: TGCAGTGCAGCGGAGGATCAGCCCCAGCATTTT. The V call is TRBV20-1, the J call TRBJ1-5, with D unresolved. The CDR3 extends over 11 amino acids. The V end was cut by 6 bases, the J end by 5 bases, with 8 bases between. Germline CDR1 is DFQATT and CDR2 is SNEGSKA (reference sequence).